Listed below are T cell receptor beta chains from one sample, sequenced in a study of blood T cell repertoires in COVID-19. Sequenced by immunoSEQ multiplex PCR; TCRdb stores in-frame clones only, minus some. The profile shows around 330,000 clones, about 91% of them singletons. Sequencing was done on a sample of PBMCs or T cells enriched from blood (not recorded which). Receptors originate from a woman aged 40 to 50 who had recovered from COVID-19. The CDR3 runs from the conserved cysteine through the conserved F or W. A D gene is named only where the DNA matches it firmly. Size is stated for part of the rows, as once, few or many counts, or as a class when the clone is expanded.

j_call	d_call	clone_size	v_call	cdr3_aa	cdr3_nt
TRBJ2-1	.	.	TRBV30	CAWARVSIEQFF	TGTGCCTGGGCCCGGGTCTCGATTGAGCAGTTCTTC
TRBJ1-5	.	.	TRBV10-1	CATLSQGKVGNQPQHF	TGCGCCACCTTGAGTCAGGGTAAAGTTGGCAATCAGCCCCAGCATTTT
TRBJ1-5	TRBD1	.	TRBV5-1	CASSLAPGQVGGGNQPQHF	TGCGCCAGCAGCTTGGCCCCGGGACAGGTAGGAGGAGGCAATCAGCCCCAGCATTTT
TRBJ1-6	TRBD1	few	TRBV5-1	CASSLRTGRDFSPLHF	TGCGCCAGCAGCTTGAGGACAGGGCGAGATTTTTCACCCCTCCACTTT
TRBJ1-2	.	once	TRBV7-9	CASSSQSAIYGYTF	TGTGCCAGCAGCTCACAAAGCGCGATTTATGGCTACACCTTC
TRBJ1-2	.	.	TRBV20-1	CSALTYGYTF	TGCAGTGCTCTCACATATGGCTACACCTTC
TRBJ2-1	TRBD2	few	TRBV19	CASTVTLAGEQQFF	TGTGCCAGTACCGTTACACTAGCGGGAGAGCAGCAGTTCTTC
TRBJ2-2	TRBD1	.	TRBV5-4	CASSLPTGDTGELFF	TGTGCCAGCAGTTTACCAACAGGGGACACCGGGGAGCTGTTTTTT
TRBJ1-2	.	.	TRBV10-3	CAISPDKPNGYTF	TGTGCCATCAGCCCAGACAAGCCCAATGGCTACACCTTC
TRBJ1-5	.	.	TRBV6-5	CAIPGGYSNQPQHF	TGTGCCATCCCAGGAGGTTATAGCAATCAGCCCCAGCATTTT
TRBJ2-2	.	.	TRBV7-2	CASSFQGGGGELFF	TGTGCCAGCAGCTTCCAGGGGGGAGGCGGGGAGCTGTTTTTT
TRBJ1-3	.	.	TRBV9	CASSPRTGNTIYF	TGTGCCAGCAGCCCGCGGACAGGAAACACCATATATTTT
TRBJ1-1	.	.	TRBV9	CASSVATGNTEAFF	TGTGCCAGCAGCGTAGCTACAGGGAACACTGAAGCTTTCTTT
TRBJ2-3	.	.	TRBV5-1	CASSPGRDTYTDTQYF	TGCGCCAGCAGCCCGGGCCGGGACACCTACACAGATACGCAGTATTTT
TRBJ1-5	TRBD1	.	TRBV19	CASSLDREQPQHF	TGTGCCAGTAGTCTGGACAGGGAACAGCCCCAGCATTTT
TRBJ2-1	.	.	TRBV12-3/TRBV12-4	CASSFSQGGQFF	TGTGCCAGCAGCTTTTCACAGGGTGGGCAGTTCTTC
TRBJ1-3	TRBD1	once	TRBV5-1	CASSYDRVSGNTIYF	TGCGCCAGCAGCTACGACAGGGTCTCAGGAAACACCATATATTTT
TRBJ1-1	.	.	TRBV28	CASSSWGRGGIEAFF	TGTGCCAGCAGCTCATGGGGACGGGGAGGGATTGAAGCTTTCTTT
TRBJ1-6	.	.	TRBV18	CASSQTFNSPLHF	TGTGCCAGCTCACAGACTTTTAATTCACCCCTCCACTTT
TRBJ1-1	.	.	TRBV6-1	CASSDNRAGSTEAFF	TGTGCCAGCAGTGATAACCGGGCCGGGAGCACTGAAGCTTTCTTT
TRBJ2-2	TRBD1	few	TRBV19	CASSQTGSVGELFF	TGTGCCAGTAGTCAGACAGGGTCCGTCGGGGAGCTGTTTTTT
TRBJ2-5	TRBD2	.	TRBV7-3	CASSSTTSGPETQYF	TGTGCCAGCAGCTCAACGACTAGCGGGCCTGAGACCCAGTACTTC
TRBJ2-3	.	.	TRBV29-1	CSVEWQGTDTQYF	TGCAGCGTTGAATGGCAGGGCACAGATACGCAGTATTTT
TRBJ1-1	TRBD1	.	TRBV7-8	CASSLGGDREEAFF	TGTGCCAGCAGCTTAGGAGGGGACAGGGAGGAAGCTTTCTTT
TRBJ2-5	TRBD1	.	TRBV7-3	CASSLGHRGETQYF	TGTGCCAGCAGCTTAGGTCACAGGGGGGAGACCCAGTACTTC
TRBJ1-5	TRBD1	.	TRBV24-1	CATSDYRQGSNQPQHF	TGTGCCACCAGTGATTACAGACAGGGTAGCAATCAGCCCCAGCATTTT
TRBJ1-5	.	.	TRBV28	CASNPRDQPQHF	TGTGCCAGCAATCCCAGGGATCAGCCCCAGCATTTT
TRBJ2-5	TRBD2	.	TRBV7-9	CASSLGLAQETQYF	TGTGCCAGCAGCTTAGGACTAGCACAAGAGACCCAGTACTTC
TRBJ2-3	TRBD2	once	TRBV5-1	CASREGFGLAGGTDTQYF	TGCGCCAGCAGGGAAGGTTTCGGACTAGCGGGAGGGACAGATACGCAGTATTTT